These 32 T cell receptor beta chains were all obtained from the same sample, sequenced in a study of cytomegalovirus exposure and HLA in healthy donors. 60 Vbeta and 13 Jbeta primers were used in PCR. Here immunoSEQ multiplex PCR was the method, and the copy in TCRdb shows in-frame clones only, minus some. Of hundreds of thousands of clones in the sample, 76% are singletons; the top ten hold 0.63%. The sequenced material came from PBMCs. These receptors all come from a man younger than 35 in good health and CMV-seronegative.

The rearrangement joins TRBV19 to TRBJ2-1, with 12 nucleotides matching TRBD2. The trim removed 1 base at V and 10 bases at J, leaving 8 bases unmatched. The CDR3 spans 16 residues. The germline V gene has CDR1 LNHDA and CDR2 SQIVND (reference sequence). The CDR3 loop reads CASSIVRTSGVGEQFF. CDR3 in DNA: TGTGCCAGTAGTATAGTTCGGACTAGCGGGGTAGGGGAGCAGTTCTTC.

Points on this clone: The junction and the germline gene differ at one end; a read error may be behind it. This chain links TRBV6-1 with TRBJ2-1; D is possibly TRBD2 (5 bases). CDR3 length: 14 amino acids. Looked up from germline, CDR1 is MNHNS and CDR2 is SASEGT. The chain's CDR3 is CASREGLSANEQFF. The CDR3 bases are TGTGCCAGCCGTGAGGGCCTTTCGGCCAATGAGCAGTTCTTC.

The chain recombines TRBV7-8 with TRBJ2-7; D possibly corresponds to TRBD2 (7 bases). Germline CDR1 and CDR2: SGHVS and FQNEAQ. The length of the CDR3 is 16 residues. The ends were cut back, 4 bases at V and 3 bases at J, with 19 bases in the middle. The CDR3 DNA follows: TGTGCCAGCAGCTACGGGGAGGGGGTCCTAAACTACGAGCAGTACTTC. It specifies CASSYGEGVLNYEQYF.

This chain uses TRBV19 with TRBJ1-5, with 7 bases that match TRBD1. Germline V gives CDR1 LNHDA, CDR2 SQIVND (reference sequence). The CDR3 covers 15 residues. Trimming cost V 4 bases and J 2 bases; bases outside gene matches: 5. The CDR3 DNA follows: TGTGCCAGTAGTACGACAGGGAACGGCAATCAGCCCCAGCATTTT. This codes for CASSTTGNGNQPQHF.

This clone is a singleton in its sample. This chain joins TRBV19 and TRBJ2-5; 9 positions match TRBD2. CDR1 LNHDA and CDR2 SQIVND come from the germline V gene (reference sequence). Trimming cost V 6 bases and J 2 bases; bases outside gene matches: 4. The CDR3 covers 14 residues. The CDR3 nucleotides are TGTGCCAGTAGCCCAGCGGGAGGACAAGAGACCCAGTACTTC. Encoded protein: CASSPAGGQETQYF.

This sequence joins TRBV6-1 and TRBJ2-5; D is possibly TRBD1 (5 bases). V was clipped by 0 bases and J by 5 bases, with 19 bases between them. CDR1 and CDR2 from the germline V gene are MNHNS and SASEGT. The CDR3 length is 17 residues. The CDR3 coding sequence is TGTGCCAGCAGTGAAGCGCAAGGCAGGGCAGGGCGGGAGACCCAGTACTTC. Amino acid sequence: CASSEAQGRAGRETQYF.

The rearrangement links TRBV6-1 to TRBJ2-3; D may be TRBD2 (5 bases). This CDR3 has 16 residues. Germline V CDR1 and CDR2: MNHNS, SASEGT. Between the trimmed V and J ends, which lost 2 bases and 0 bases, there was a span of 12 bases. The DNA for the CDR3 is TGTGCCAGCAGTGAACCCCGTAAGCGGAGCACAGATACGCAGTATTTT. Translation gives CASSEPRKRSTDTQYF.

The V and J genes are TRBV5-6 and TRBJ2-5; D perhaps matches TRBD2 (5 bases). This CDR3 is 13 amino acids long. CDR1 SGHDT and CDR2 YYEEEE come from the germline V gene. Trimming left V 1 base short and J 4 bases short, with 8 bases between. The CDR3 DNA is TGTGCCAGCAGCTTGCTTCGGGGAGAGACCCAGTACTTC. Its translation is CASSLLRGETQYF.

The chain joins TRBV5-1 to TRBJ1-5; 9 bases fit TRBD1. There are 14 residues in the CDR3. Trimming removed 0 bases from V and 8 bases from J; junction bases left unmatched: 3. Per the germline V gene, CDR1 is SGHRS and CDR2 is YFSETQ. CDR3 sequence: CASSLGQGVEPQHF. CDR3 in DNA: TGCGCCAGCAGCTTGGGACAGGGGGTAGAGCCCCAGCATTTT.

A few counts support this clone. The genes are TRBV30 and TRBJ2-2; D is possibly TRBD2 (5 bases). The CDR3 contains 14 residues. CDR1 is GTSNPN, CDR2 SVGIG, per germline (reference sequence). V was shortened by 4 bases and J by 7 bases, with 16 bases between the two germline ends. The CDR3 region is CAWNGPTRLGELFF. CDR3 nucleotide sequence: TGTGCCTGGAATGGGCCCACTAGGCTCGGGGAGCTGTTTTTT.

The genes are TRBV27 and TRBJ1-3, with unresolved D. Germline V gene sequence: CDR1 MNHEY, CDR2 SMNVEV (reference sequence). This CDR3 contains 13 residues. The V gene lost 5 bases and the J gene lost 4 bases, with 9 bases spanning the gap. The CDR3 bases are TGTGCCAGCAGTAGGACTAGGGGAAACACCATATATTTT. Amino acids: CASSRTRGNTIYF.

This chain links TRBV5-4 with TRBJ2-3; D may be TRBD2 (5 bases). The CDR3 runs to 14 residues. V was cut by 7 bases and J by 1 base, with 13 bases left in between. CDR1 and CDR2 from the germline V gene are SGHNT and YYREEE (reference sequence). CDR3 DNA sequence: TGTGCCAGCTCGCTGGGGAGTGGCACAGATACGCAGTATTTT. Translating it yields CASSLGSGTDTQYF.

In its sample, this clone was seen a few times. CDR3 nucleotide sequence: TGTGCCAGCAGTCCGGGGACTAGCGGCTCCTACGAGCAGTACTTC. This sequence encodes CASSPGTSGSYEQYF. The rearrangement links TRBV27 to TRBJ2-5, with 11 bases aligning to TRBD2. The J call may be faulty, since TRBJ2-7 better matches the DNA end. CDR3 size: 15 residues. Germline CDR1 MNHEY, CDR2 SMNVEV (reference sequence).

The V and J genes are TRBV5-1 and TRBJ2-3; TRBD2 agrees at 8 bases. In germline, CDR1 is SGHRS, CDR2 YFSETQ. J was trimmed by 6 bases and V by 9 bases; bases with no gene match: 12. The CDR3 sequence is 14 residues long. The CDR3 DNA reads TGCGCCACGACGTCCGGGACTAGAAGCGATACGCAGTATTTT. Protein sequence: CATTSGTRSDTQYF.

This clone has a single count. J is TRBJ2-1 and V is TRBV28; 12 nucleotides align to TRBD2. The CDR3 consists of 17 residues. The junction had 12 bases not matched to a gene; V was cut back by 5 bases and J by 7 bases. Per the germline V gene, CDR1 is MDHEN and CDR2 is SYDVKM. CDR3 residues: CASSPYLTSGSSNEQFF. The CDR3 coding sequence is TGTGCCAGCAGTCCCTACTTGACTAGCGGGAGTTCAAATGAGCAGTTCTTC.

The chain uses TRBV6-5 and TRBJ1-2; 7 bases map to TRBD1. The CDR3 has 11 amino acids. J lost 13 bases, V lost 5 bases, and 7 bases had no gene match. CDR1 and CDR2 (germline): MNHEY, SVGAGI. The CDR3 here is CASSTDRLGTF. The CDR3 nucleotides read TGTGCCAGCAGTACGGACAGGTTGGGCACCTTC.

The chain carries TRBV5-1 and TRBJ1-2; 7 bases are shared with TRBD1. Germline CDR1 SGHRS, CDR2 YFSETQ. This CDR3 has 12 amino acids. J lost 8 bases, V lost 5 bases, and 6 bases had no gene match. CDR3 protein: CASSDRDRGYTF. The CDR3 DNA is TGCGCCAGCAGTGACAGGGATCGGGGCTACACCTTC.

This clone was counted once. This chain links TRBV2 with TRBJ1-1, with 8 bases lining up with TRBD1. CDR3 length: 14 amino acids. The V and J ends lost 7 bases and 6 bases, in that order; junction bases with no gene match: 10. The germline gives CDR1 SNHLY, CDR2 FYNNEI. The CDR3 DNA reads TGTGCCAGCAACAGACAGGGGTTGGACCCTGAAGCTTTCTTT. It encodes CASNRQGLDPEAFF.

The sample holds one count of this clone. The J gene is TRBJ2-1, the V gene TRBV7-6; TRBD1 is a possible D gene (6 bases). CDR1 is SGHVS and CDR2 is FNYEAQ in the germline V gene. Trimming cost V 2 bases and J 0 bases, with 14 bases left between them. The CDR3 spans 17 residues. The CDR3 DNA is TGTGCCAGCAGCTTATCAAGGACAGCTACCTCCTACAATGAGCAGTTCTTC. It encodes CASSLSRTATSYNEQFF. The full variable domain, completed using reference TRBV7-6 and TRBJ2-1, is GAGVSQSPRYKVTKRGQDVALRCDPISGHVSLYWYRQALGQGPEFLTYFNYEAQQDKSGLPNDRFSAERPEGSISTLTIQRTEQRDSAMYRCASSLSRTATSYNEQFFGPGTRLTVL.

This clone has a handful of counts. The V gene is TRBV18, the J gene TRBJ1-3, with D possibly matching TRBD1 (6 bases). The ends were cut back, 6 bases at V and 7 bases at J, with 16 bases in the middle. This CDR3 spans 14 amino acids. The germline V gene has CDR1 KGHSH and CDR2 LQKENI. CDR3 sequence: CASSLRDTDNTIYF. CDR3 nucleotide sequence: TGTGCCAGCTCTCTCCGGGACACGGATAACACCATATATTTT.

The chain recombines TRBV2 with TRBJ2-7; no definite D call. Germline lookup yields CDR1 SNHLY and CDR2 FYNNEI. The CDR3 spans 11 residues. The ends were cut back, 1 base at V and 12 bases at J, with 10 bases in the middle. The CDR3 here is CASSEGASGYF. Here the CDR3 DNA reads TGTGCCAGCAGTGAAGGCGCCTCTGGGTACTTC.

V gene TRBV19 combines with J gene TRBJ2-1, with D possibly TRBD1 on 5 matching bases. Looked up from germline, CDR1 is LNHDA and CDR2 is SQIVND (reference sequence). Trimming removed 6 bases from V and 7 bases from J, with 13 bases in between. The CDR3 is 13 amino acids. The CDR3 sequence is CASSPQGVNEQFF. CDR3 in DNA: TGTGCCAGTAGCCCCCAAGGGGTGAATGAGCAGTTCTTC.

This rearrangement joins TRBV7-9 to TRBJ1-2; 9 nucleotides align to TRBD1. The CDR3 extends over 15 amino acids. V shed 6 bases, J shed 3 bases, and the junction held 8 bases outside the gene matches. From germline, CDR1 is SEHNR and CDR2 FQNEAQ (reference sequence). The CDR3: CASSHRDREDYGYTF. The CDR3 bases are TGTGCCAGCAGTCACCGGGACAGGGAGGACTATGGCTACACCTTC.

The chain recombines TRBV6-5 with TRBJ1-1, with 9 bases identical to TRBD1. The germline V gene has CDR1 MNHEY and CDR2 SVGAGI. There are 13 residues in the CDR3. V shed 7 bases and J 10 bases; nucleotides not matched to a gene: 10. The CDR3 coding sequence is TGTGCCAGCAAGACAGGGGGAGAGGTCGGAGCTTTCTTT. Translated, it gives CASKTGGEVGAFF.

The gene calls are TRBV2 and TRBJ2-2; a possible D gene is TRBD1 (5 bases). CDR1 SNHLY and CDR2 FYNNEI come from the germline V gene. V was pared by 6 bases and J by 6 bases, with 8 bases between. CDR3 length: 12 residues. For the CDR3, the DNA is TGTGCCAGCAGAACAGGAGCCGGGGAGCTGTTTTTT. It codes for CASRTGAGELFF.

A single count supports this clone. The chain employs TRBV5-5 and TRBJ2-7, with 10 bases that match TRBD1. The V segment lost 4 bases and the J segment 3 bases; nucleotides outside the gene matches: 13. The CDR3 extends over 17 amino acids. CDR1 is SGHKS, CDR2 YYEKEE, per germline (reference sequence). In nucleotides, the CDR3 is TGTGCCAGCAGCCTATTACGACAGGGGGCGCTTCACTACGAGCAGTACTTC. It yields the protein CASSLLRQGALHYEQYF. Full variable domain (outside the CDR3, taken from reference TRBV5-5 and TRBJ2-7): DAGVTQSPTHLIKTRGQQVTLRCSPISGHKSVSWYQQVLGQGPQFIFQYYEKEERGRGNFPDRFSARQFPNYSSELNVNALLLGDSALYLCASSLLRQGALHYEQYFGPGTRLTVT.

This chain connects TRBV4-1 to TRBJ2-3; 11 bases are shared with TRBD1. V shed 1 base, J shed 4 bases, and the junction held 4 bases outside the gene matches. This CDR3 contains 16 residues. Germline CDR1 is MGHRA and CDR2 is YSYEKL. CDR3 nucleotides: TGCGCCAGCAGCCAAGGGACAGGGGGCTTGGCAGATACGCAGTATTTT. It is translated as CASSQGTGGLADTQYF.

The chain is built from TRBV7-9 and TRBJ2-1; 8 bases line up with TRBD2. Trimming cost V 2 bases and J 1 base; bases outside gene matches: 4. Germline V gene data show CDR1 as SEHNR and CDR2 as FQNEAQ (reference sequence). This CDR3 region has 16 residues. CDR3 sequence reads: CASSLSGGGSYNEQFF. The CDR3 nucleotides read TGTGCCAGCAGCTTAAGCGGGGGAGGATCCTACAATGAGCAGTTCTTC.

The chain couples TRBV5-6 to TRBJ2-7; D call uncertain. Trimming shortened V by 0 bases and J by 5 bases, and 12 bases separated the two germline ends. Germline loops: CDR1 SGHDT, CDR2 YYEEEE. The CDR3 spans 14 residues. This CDR3 is CASSLGGRGDEQYF. CDR3 bases: TGTGCCAGCAGCTTGGGAGGTCGCGGAGACGAGCAGTACTTC.

The CDR3 DNA reads as TGCGCCAGCAGCTTGGTTGCGGGGCTCTCCTACGAGCAGTACTTC. Its translation is CASSLVAGLSYEQYF. The chain joins TRBV5-1 to TRBJ2-7, with D possibly being TRBD2 (6 bases). V dropped 0 bases and J dropped 0 bases, with 10 bases sitting between them. The CDR3 totals 15 residues. Looked up from germline, CDR1 is SGHRS and CDR2 is YFSETQ. The full variable domain, completed using reference TRBV5-1 and TRBJ2-7, is KAGVTQTPRYLIKTRGQQVTLSCSPISGHRSVSWYQQTPGQGLQFLFEYFSETQRNKGNFPGRFSGRQFSNSRSEMNVSTLELGDSALYLCASSLVAGLSYEQYFGPGTRLTVT.

This chain uses TRBV5-1 with TRBJ2-7; 9 bases match TRBD1. The CDR3 is 15 residues long. Germline V gene lookup returns CDR1 SGHRS and CDR2 YFSETQ. The V gene end was trimmed by 5 bases and the J gene end by 3 bases; junction bases not matched to a gene: 9. The CDR3: CASRFRDRVNYEQYF. CDR3 DNA sequence: TGCGCCAGCAGATTCCGGGACAGGGTGAACTACGAGCAGTACTTC.

This clone was detected a few times. The chain combines TRBV5-4 with TRBJ2-3; a weak D match, TRBD1 (6 bases). The CDR3 covers 14 residues. The germline V gene encodes CDR1 SGHNT and CDR2 YYREEE (reference sequence). V lost 5 bases and J lost 4, with 14 bases in between. Written as DNA, the CDR3 is TGTGCCAGCAGTCCGGGACACGGATCAGATACGCAGTATTTT. This sequence encodes CASSPGHGSDTQYF.